The rows below give T cell receptor beta chains drawn from one sample of a study of T cells in narcolepsy. Generated by immunoSEQ multiplex PCR, the TCRdb table keeps only in-frame clones and is missing some. In the table there are under 35,000 clones, around 80% of which are singletons. The sequenced sample was memory (CD45RA-) CD4+ T cells from blood. The source is a human donor in good health. CDR3s include the opening cysteine and the closing phenylalanine or tryptophan. A D gene is named only where the DNA matches it firmly. Not all rows give a size; the values are once, few, many and, for expanded clones, a class.

clone_size	v_call	d_call	j_call	cdr3_nt	cdr3_aa
NA	TRBV10-3	TRBD1	TRBJ1-5	TGTGCCATCAGTGGGGGGGACAGGGGTAATCAGCCCCAGCATTTT	CAISGGDRGNQPQHF
NA	TRBV28	NA	TRBJ1-3	TGTGCCAGCAGTTTAGAGAACTACTCTGGAAACACCATATATTTT	CASSLENYSGNTIYF
NA	TRBV7-2	NA	TRBJ1-4	TGTGCCAGCAGCTTAGGAGTCGATTGGAGAGAAAAACTGTTTTTT	CASSLGVDWREKLFF
NA	TRBV9	NA	TRBJ2-1	TGTGCCAGCAGCGGAGGGGTCTCCGGCCCGTTCTTC	CASSGGVSGPFF
once	TRBV6-1	NA	TRBJ2-1	TGTGCCAGCAGTGAAGTGCAGGAGCAGTTCTTC	CASSEVQEQFF
NA	TRBV10-3	TRBD1	TRBJ2-2	TGTGCCATCAGTGTACTAGACAGGGCGAACACCGGGGAGCTGTTTTTT	CAISVLDRANTGELFF
NA	TRBV5-4	NA	TRBJ1-1	TGTGCCAGCAGCTCTTTCGGACCGCAAGTCGCTGAAGCTTTCTTT	CASSSFGPQVAEAFF
NA	TRBV7-9	TRBD2	TRBJ2-3	TGTGCCAGCAGTCCCCGTCGGGCGGGAGACGGGACAGATACGCAGTATTTT	CASSPRRAGDGTDTQYF
NA	TRBV21-1	NA	TRBJ2-7	TGTGCCAGCAGCATGACGGGGGGGCGGGCCGAGCAGTACTTC	CASSMTGGRAEQYF
NA	TRBV19	TRBD1	TRBJ1-5	TGTGCCAGTAAACGGCAGGGGGAACAGCCCCAGCATTTT	CASKRQGEQPQHF
NA	TRBV7-2	NA	TRBJ2-1	TGTGCCAGCAGCTTAGATGGGGGACTCGGCAATGAGCAGTTCTTC	CASSLDGGLGNEQFF
NA	TRBV2	NA	TRBJ2-3	TGTGCCAGCAGGGGGGGCCTGCGGGGCAACACAGATACGCAGTATTTT	CASRGGLRGNTDTQYF
few	TRBV10-1	NA	TRBJ1-6	TGCGCCAGCAGTGAGTCGGTCAGGAATTCACCCCTCCACTTT	CASSESVRNSPLHF
NA	TRBV4-2	NA	TRBJ2-3	TGTGCCAGCAGCCTAGCCGGGGGTACCACAGATACGCAGTATTTT	CASSLAGGTTDTQYF
NA	TRBV19	NA	TRBJ1-3	TGTGCCAGTGACCCACAGGGTTTCCCTGGAAACACCATATATTTT	CASDPQGFPGNTIYF